This TCR beta chain was recorded in a study of beta chain features in type 1 diabetes. Across the whole study: Over all samples combined, 107,917,701 sorted cells were examined. Findings of the study overall: When Type 1 diabetes patients were examined, their TCRB CDR3s proved moderately but significantly shorter in all four CD4+ subsets. Within the patient group, naive, central memory and Treg TCRB repertoires appeared more similar to each other than within healthy donors.

By way of CD45RO/CCR7/CD25/CD127/CD95/CD27, the CD4+ regulatory, stem cell-like memory, central memory and naive cells were sorted. The investigators reverse transcribed all of the isolated RNA, so they sequenced expressed TCRB transcripts. Profiling relied on immunoSEQ multiplex PCR, and the TCRdb table lists in-frame clones only, not all of them. The data show about 740,000 clones, around 15% seen once. This clone showed up just a few times. Its antigen is as yet unknown. The V gene's germline CDR1 is MDHEN and CDR2 SYDVKM. Trimming took 2 bases from V and 0 from J, leaving 11 bases between them. CDR3 length equals 16 residues.

The TCR originated in a man aged 18 to 29 with type 1 diabetes. Material: naive CD4+ T cells from blood. V is TRBV28 and J is TRBJ2-1; D possibly corresponds to TRBD2 (5 bases). The CDR3 DNA sequence: TGTGCCAGCAGTTTAGGCCTAGCTACCTCCTACAATGAGCAGTTCTTC. Protein product: CASSLGLATSYNEQFF. Drawing the rest from reference TRBV28 and TRBJ2-1, the complete variable domain is DVKVTQSSRYLVKRTGEKVFLECVQDMDHENMFWYRQDPGLGLRLIYFSYDVKMKEKGDIPEGYSVSREKKERFSLILESASTNQTSMYLCASSLGLATSYNEQFFGPGTRLTVL.